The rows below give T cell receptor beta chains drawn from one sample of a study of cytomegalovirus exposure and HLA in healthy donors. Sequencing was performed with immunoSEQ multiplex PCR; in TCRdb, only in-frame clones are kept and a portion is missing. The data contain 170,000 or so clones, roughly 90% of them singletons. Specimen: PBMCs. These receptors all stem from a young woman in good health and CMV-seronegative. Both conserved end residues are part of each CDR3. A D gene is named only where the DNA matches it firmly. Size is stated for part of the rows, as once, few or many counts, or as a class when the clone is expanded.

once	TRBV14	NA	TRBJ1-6	TGTGCCAGCAGCGAAAGGGGTTCACCCCTCCACTTT	CASSERGSPLHF
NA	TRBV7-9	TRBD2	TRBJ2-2	TGTGCCAGCAGCCGTGGACTAGCGGGAGTCGCCGGGGAGCTGTTTTTT	CASSRGLAGVAGELFF
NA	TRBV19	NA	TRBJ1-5	TGTGCCAGTACCAGCCACCCAGGCCAGCCCCAGCATTTT	CASTSHPGQPQHF
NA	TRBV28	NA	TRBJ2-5	TGTGCCAGCAGTAACCCTCAGACTGTAACCCAAGAGACCCAGTACTTC	CASSNPQTVTQETQYF
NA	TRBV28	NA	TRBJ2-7	TGTGCCAGCAGCCTAAGCCTCCTCGAGCAGTACTTC	CASSLSLLEQYF
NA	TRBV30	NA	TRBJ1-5	TGTGCCTGGAGTTTGGGGGCGGGTCAGCCCCAGCATTTT	CAWSLGAGQPQHF
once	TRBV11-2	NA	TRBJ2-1	TGTGCCAGCAGCTCGCCCTACGAGGGAAGAGGACCCAGGCATGAGCAGTTCTTC	CASSSPYEGRGPRHEQFF
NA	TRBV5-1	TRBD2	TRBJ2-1	TGCGCCAGCAGCTTGGCCGGGGGGGTTTCCTACAATGAGCAGTTCTTC	CASSLAGGVSYNEQFF
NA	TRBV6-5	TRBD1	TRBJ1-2	TGTGCCAGCAGTTACGCCCGGACAGGGGGATCCTATGGCTACACCTTC	CASSYARTGGSYGYTF
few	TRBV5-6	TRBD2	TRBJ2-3	TGTGCCAGCAGCTTACGCCTAGCGGGAGGGCCAGATACGCAGTATTTT	CASSLRLAGGPDTQYF
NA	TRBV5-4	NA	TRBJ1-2	TGTGCCAGCAGCTTGGGTGCGACGGGCTATGGCTACACCTTC	CASSLGATGYGYTF
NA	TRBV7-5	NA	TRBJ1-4	TGTGCCAGAAGCCCGCGACAGGGAACTAGGACTAATGAAAAACTGTTTTTT	CARSPRQGTRTNEKLFF
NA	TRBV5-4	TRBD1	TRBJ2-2	TGTGCCAGCAGCGCCGGGACAGGGGGAGTGGGGACCGGGGAGCTGTTTTTT	CASSAGTGGVGTGELFF
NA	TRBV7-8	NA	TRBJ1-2	TGTGCCAGCAGCCTCAACGGGATTGCGAATGGCTACACCTTC	CASSLNGIANGYTF
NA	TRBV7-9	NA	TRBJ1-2	TGTGCCAGCACCGAGGGTACTAACTACTATGGCTACACCTTC	CASTEGTNYYGYTF
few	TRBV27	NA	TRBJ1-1	TGTGCCAGCAGTTTATCGCCCTGGACAGCCAACACTGAAGCTTTCTTT	CASSLSPWTANTEAFF
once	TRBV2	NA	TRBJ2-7	TGTGCCAGCAGTGAAGGGAGGAACAACGAGCAGTACTTC	CASSEGRNNEQYF